A single sample gave rise to the 5 T cell receptor beta chains below, sequenced in a study of vaccination and CD4 T cells after COVID-19 (dated 2022 in TCRdb). For these TCRs, the target antigens are not known. What the treatment or condition label conveys for this sample: roughly 11-day PBMC culture with coronavirus spike peptide pools or control peptides (ViraFEST assay). Receptors were amplified or captured by PCR. The reads were generated on an Illumina iSeq 100. TCR sequencing of DNA from cultured CD4+ T cells used the Oncomine TCR Beta short-read assay at the Johns Hopkins FTIC core. TCRdb reanalyzed the raw reads on its own, using fastp at Q25 for trimming and MiXCR for clone calling, and kept in-frame beta chains. Entries that share a CDR3 protein sequence are merged under the most common genes and DNA. This sample holds around 13,000 distinct CDR3 sequences; 25% to 30% were observed only once. The ten largest make up 7% to 10% of the sample.

The sequenced sample was CD4+ T cells from blood, cultured in vitro. The receptors come from a human donor who had recovered from COVID-19.

This clonotype was observed a few times. This chain links TRBV12-3 or TRBV12-4 with TRBJ2-6; the D gene is possibly TRBD1 (6 bases). The CDR3 extends over 18 amino acids. V dropped 5 bases and J dropped 3 bases, with 20 bases sitting between them. The CDR3 DNA is TGTGCCAGCAGTCTAGACAGGCTGTTCCTCGGTGGGGCCAACGTCCTGACTTTC. Protein: CASSLDRLFLGGANVLTF.

V usage is TRBV12-3 or TRBV12-4 and J usage is TRBJ1-1; D is possibly TRBD1 (6 bases). The V gene lost 2 bases and the J gene lost 2 bases, with 12 bases spanning the gap. This CDR3 is built from 15 residues. The CDR3 sequence is CASSLRRGGNTEAFF. Written as DNA, the CDR3 is TGTGCCAGCAGTTTAAGGCGTGGGGGCAACACTGAAGCTTTCTTT.

The chain is built from TRBV5-4 and TRBJ2-1; D is perhaps TRBD1 (7 bases). V lost 4 bases to trimming and J lost 7 bases, with 18 bases between them. In germline, CDR1 is SGHNT, CDR2 YYREEE (reference sequence). The CDR3 spans 15 residues. Written as DNA, the CDR3 is TGTGCCAGCAGCCCGAGGACAGGAGGGGGGAATGAGCAGTTCTTC. This codes for CASSPRTGGGNEQFF.

V gene TRBV23-1 combines with J gene TRBJ2-3; tentatively, D is TRBD2 (6 bases). TRBV23-1 is designated an ORF whose function remains uncertain. The length of the CDR3 is 21 residues. V was cut by 0 bases and J by 2 bases, with 27 bases left in between. CDR3 sequence: CASSQSTRRKIRGTPTDTQYF. The CDR3 DNA reads TGCGCCAGCAGTCAATCGACGCGGCGGAAAATCAGAGGGACTCCCACAGATACGCAGTATTTT.

This chain links TRBV2 with TRBJ2-2; TRBD2 matches at 7 bases. The CDR3 consists of 14 residues. The V gene end was trimmed by 4 bases and the J gene end by 5 bases; junction bases not matched to a gene: 4. CDR1 and CDR2 from the germline V gene are SNHLY and FYNNEI. The CDR3 protein is CASSVQRGTGELFF. The CDR3 region has the DNA TGTGCCAGCAGTGTCCAGCGGGGAACCGGGGAGCTGTTTTTT.